This is a list of T cell receptor beta chains from one sample in a study of CD8 T cells in Susac syndrome. TCRdb redid the calling of the immunoSEQ multiplex PCR reads with MiXCR, one entry per CDR3 protein. The sample holds 130,000 to 150,000 distinct CDR3 sequences, 94% seen once. The material sequenced was CD4+ T cells from PBMCs. The receptors come from a human donor in good health. The CDR3 runs from the conserved cysteine through the conserved F or W. Each record gives: clone size, J gene, D gene, V gene, CDR3 DNA, CDR3 protein. A D gene is named only where the DNA matches it firmly. Clone size, where shown, is once, few, many, or a class for clones that have expanded.

size: -
J: TRBJ2-4
D: -
V: TRBV6-1
DNA: TGTGCCAGCAGCGGCTGGGGTGGCCCAGCCCAAAACATTCAGTACTTC
CDR3: CASSGWGGPAQNIQYF

size: -
J: TRBJ2-3
D: -
V: TRBV24-1
DNA: TGTGCCACCAGTGATCCGGGCACAGATACGCAGTATTTT
CDR3: CATSDPGTDTQYF

size: -
J: TRBJ2-5
D: -
V: TRBV5-1
DNA: TGCGCCAGCAGCTTGGAAGGGAATGGGGAAGAGACCCAGTACTTC
CDR3: CASSLEGNGEETQYF

size: -
J: TRBJ1-1
D: -
V: TRBV20-1
DNA: TGCAGTGCTCCGGGGGTCCTGGACAGTGAAGCTTTCTTT
CDR3: CSAPGVLDSEAFF

size: -
J: TRBJ1-1
D: -
V: TRBV2
DNA: TGTGCCAGCAGTGAAATCCGAGGTGAAGCTTTCTTT
CDR3: CASSEIRGEAFF

size: -
J: TRBJ2-1
D: -
V: TRBV24-1
DNA: TGTGCCACCAGTGATTTTGGCCTAGAGCAGTTCTTC
CDR3: CATSDFGLEQFF

size: once
J: TRBJ2-5
D: TRBD2
V: TRBV3-1
DNA: TGTGCCAGCAGCCAAAGCGGGAGGTGGGAGACCCAGTACTTC
CDR3: CASSQSGRWETQYF

size: -
J: TRBJ1-2
D: TRBD1
V: TRBV20-1
DNA: TGCAGTTCCCCGCCCAGGGGGCGGAACTATGGCTACACCTTC
CDR3: CSSPPRGRNYGYTF

size: -
J: TRBJ2-7
D: -
V: TRBV5-1
DNA: TGCGCCAGCAGCTTGGACAGCTTCTACGAGCAGTACTTC
CDR3: CASSLDSFYEQYF

size: -
J: TRBJ1-1
D: -
V: TRBV6-2/TRBV6-3
DNA: TGTGCCAGCAGTTACGCGGGAGGGGGAGCTTTCTTT
CDR3: CASSYAGGGAFF

size: once
J: TRBJ1-5
D: TRBD1
V: TRBV19
DNA: TGTGCCAGTAGTATTGACAGGGGGCGGCATCAGCCCCAGCATTTT
CDR3: CASSIDRGRHQPQHF

size: -
J: TRBJ2-5
D: -
V: TRBV7-9
DNA: TGTGCCAGCAGTTTGCCCGGACAGAAAGAGACCCAGTACTTC
CDR3: CASSLPGQKETQYF

size: -
J: TRBJ2-5
D: TRBD2
V: TRBV18
DNA: TGTGCCAGCTCACTGCGACTAGCGGGAGATATGGAGACCCAGTACTTC
CDR3: CASSLRLAGDMETQYF

size: once
J: TRBJ2-1
D: TRBD1
V: TRBV6-6
DNA: TGTGCCAGCAGTCGGGACAGGGGGCATGATGAGCAGTTCTTC
CDR3: CASSRDRGHDEQFF

size: -
J: TRBJ2-1
D: TRBD1
V: TRBV29-1
DNA: TGCAGCGGGCGGGACAGGGGTTCCTACAATGAGCAGTTCTTC
CDR3: CSGRDRGSYNEQFF

size: once
J: TRBJ2-7
D: TRBD2
V: TRBV11-2
DNA: TGTGCCAGCAGCTTAGAGCGGGAGTGGGGATCGGATCAGTACTTC
CDR3: CASSLEREWGSDQYF

size: -
J: TRBJ2-6
D: -
V: TRBV27
DNA: TGTGCCAGCGGAGCCAACGTCCTGACTTTC
CDR3: CASGANVLTF

size: -
J: TRBJ2-7
D: TRBD2
V: TRBV5-6
DNA: TGTGCCAGCAGCTTCCGGGGGGGAAAGGACGAGCAGTACTTC
CDR3: CASSFRGGKDEQYF

size: -
J: TRBJ1-5
D: -
V: TRBV2
DNA: TGTGCCAGCAGGGTAAGGACCGCGGGTCAGCCCCAGCATTTT
CDR3: CASRVRTAGQPQHF

size: -
J: TRBJ2-7
D: TRBD2
V: TRBV5-1
DNA: TGCGCCAGCAGCTGGGCGGGAGGTTCGGTCGAGCAGTACTTC
CDR3: CASSWAGGSVEQYF

size: -
J: TRBJ2-7
D: -
V: TRBV20-1
DNA: TGCAGTGCTAGGGTGACAGAGACCTCATACGAGCAGTACTTC
CDR3: CSARVTETSYEQYF

size: once
J: TRBJ2-1
D: TRBD2
V: TRBV11-3
DNA: TGTGCCAGCAGCTCGGGGGGGAGGAATGAGCAGTTCTTC
CDR3: CASSSGGRNEQFF

size: -
J: TRBJ1-1
D: -
V: TRBV27
DNA: TGTGCCAGCAGTTTAACTTCATACGGGAGTGAAGCTTTCTTT
CDR3: CASSLTSYGSEAFF

size: -
J: TRBJ2-7
D: -
V: TRBV30
DNA: TGTGCCTGGGAGGGCAGGTCAGGGGTCTACGAGCAGTACTTC
CDR3: CAWEGRSGVYEQYF

size: -
J: TRBJ1-4
D: TRBD1
V: TRBV7-2
DNA: TGTGCCAGCAGCCAGCCGAGACAGGGGTATGAAAAACTGTTTTTT
CDR3: CASSQPRQGYEKLFF

size: -
J: TRBJ2-6
D: -
V: TRBV24-1
DNA: TGTGCCACCAGTGATATAGGGTTAGGGGCCAACGTCCTGACTTTC
CDR3: CATSDIGLGANVLTF

size: -
J: TRBJ2-5
D: TRBD1
V: TRBV5-1
DNA: TGCGCCAGCAGCTTCGACAGGGCCAAAGAGACCCAGTACTTC
CDR3: CASSFDRAKETQYF

size: -
J: TRBJ2-1
D: -
V: TRBV5-1
DNA: TGCGCCAGCAGCTTGGGAGGGGGGGGATCCTACAATGAGCAGTTCTTC
CDR3: CASSLGGGGSYNEQFF

size: -
J: TRBJ2-5
D: -
V: TRBV20-1
DNA: TGCAGTGGCATCTGGGGTCCCGGGGAGACCCAGTACTTC
CDR3: CSGIWGPGETQYF

size: -
J: TRBJ2-3
D: -
V: TRBV20-1
DNA: TGCAGTGCTAGAACGGAGACCGTTGGCACAGATACGCAGTATTTT
CDR3: CSARTETVGTDTQYF

size: -
J: TRBJ1-1
D: -
V: TRBV2
DNA: TGTGCCAGCGCGAGAAACACTGAAGCTTTCTTT
CDR3: CASARNTEAFF

size: -
J: TRBJ1-1
D: -
V: TRBV20-1
DNA: TGCAGTGCTAGCCACGGTACTATGAACACTGAAGCTTTCTTT
CDR3: CSASHGTMNTEAFF

size: few
J: TRBJ2-6
D: -
V: TRBV2
DNA: TGTGCCAGTTCCGCGTCCGGGGCCAACGTCCTGACTTTC
CDR3: CASSASGANVLTF

size: -
J: TRBJ2-3
D: -
V: TRBV15
DNA: TGTGCCACCAGCCCCCCAGGACCCCGACCAAATACGCAGTATTTT
CDR3: CATSPPGPRPNTQYF

size: -
J: TRBJ2-7
D: -
V: TRBV5-1
DNA: TGCGCCAGACTAGGTTTCTACGAGCAGTACTTC
CDR3: CARLGFYEQYF

size: -
J: TRBJ2-7
D: TRBD2
V: TRBV20-1
DNA: TGCAGTGCGTTAGCGGGAAATCGGCCCCACGAGCAGTACTTC
CDR3: CSALAGNRPHEQYF

size: -
J: TRBJ2-7
D: -
V: TRBV5-6
DNA: TGTGCCAGCAGCTTGGGTCTACGAGAGCAGTACTTC
CDR3: CASSLGLREQYF

size: -
J: TRBJ2-1
D: -
V: TRBV5-6
DNA: TGTGCCAGCCAATTGCTGAGCTCCTACAATGAGCAGTTCTTC
CDR3: CASQLLSSYNEQFF

size: -
J: TRBJ2-3
D: -
V: TRBV20-1
DNA: TGCAGTGCTAGTTTGGGGAATACGCAGTATTTT
CDR3: CSASLGNTQYF

size: -
J: TRBJ1-5
D: TRBD1
V: TRBV28
DNA: TGTGCCAGCAGCCCTCCGACAGGGCGTCAGCCCCAGCATTTT
CDR3: CASSPPTGRQPQHF